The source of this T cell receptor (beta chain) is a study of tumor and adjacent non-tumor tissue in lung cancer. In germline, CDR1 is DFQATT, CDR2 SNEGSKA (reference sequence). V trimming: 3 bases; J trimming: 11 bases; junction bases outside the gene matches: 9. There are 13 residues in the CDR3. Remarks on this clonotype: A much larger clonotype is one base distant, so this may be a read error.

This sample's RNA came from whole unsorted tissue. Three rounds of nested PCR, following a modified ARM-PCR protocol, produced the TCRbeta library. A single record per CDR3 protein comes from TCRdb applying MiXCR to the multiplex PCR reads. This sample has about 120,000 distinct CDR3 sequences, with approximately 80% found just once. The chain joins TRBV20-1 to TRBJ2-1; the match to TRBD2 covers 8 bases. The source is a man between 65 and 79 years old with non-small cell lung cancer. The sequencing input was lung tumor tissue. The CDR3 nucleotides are TGCAGTGCTAGTAGGCTAGCGGGTAATCAGCAGTTCTTC. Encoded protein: CSASRLAGNQQFF.